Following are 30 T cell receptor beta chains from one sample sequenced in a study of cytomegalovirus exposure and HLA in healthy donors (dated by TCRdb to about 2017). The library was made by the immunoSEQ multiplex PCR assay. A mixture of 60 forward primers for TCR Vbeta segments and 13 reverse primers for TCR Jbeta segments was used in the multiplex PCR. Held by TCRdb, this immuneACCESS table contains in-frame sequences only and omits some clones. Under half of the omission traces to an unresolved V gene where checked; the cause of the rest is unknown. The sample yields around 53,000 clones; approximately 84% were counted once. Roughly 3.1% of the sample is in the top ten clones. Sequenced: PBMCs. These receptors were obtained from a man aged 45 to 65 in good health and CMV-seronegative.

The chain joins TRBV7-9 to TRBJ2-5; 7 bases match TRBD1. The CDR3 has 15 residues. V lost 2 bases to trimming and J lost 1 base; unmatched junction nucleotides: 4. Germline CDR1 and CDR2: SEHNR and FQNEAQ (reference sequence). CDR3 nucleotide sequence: TGTGCCAGCAGCTTAACAGGGGCCCCCCAAGAGACCCAGTACTTC. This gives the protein CASSLTGAPQETQYF. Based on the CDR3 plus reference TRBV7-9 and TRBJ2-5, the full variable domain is DTGVSQNPRHKITKRGQNVTFRCDPISEHNRLYWYRQTLGQGPEFLTYFQNEAQLEKSRLLSDRFSAERPKGSFSTLEIQRTEQGDSAMYLCASSLTGAPQETQYFGPGTRLLVL.

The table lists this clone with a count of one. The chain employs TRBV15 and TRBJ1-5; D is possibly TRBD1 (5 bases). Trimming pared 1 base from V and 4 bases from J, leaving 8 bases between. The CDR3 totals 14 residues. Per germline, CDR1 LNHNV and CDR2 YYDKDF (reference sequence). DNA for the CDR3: TGTGCCACCAGCAGAGGCGGGACGAATCAGCCCCAGCATTTT. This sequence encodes CATSRGGTNQPQHF.

CDR3 residues: CAISESGLAISVEQYF. In DNA, the CDR3 is TGTGCCATCAGTGAGTCGGGACTTGCGATCTCTGTCGAGCAGTACTTC. The chain combines TRBV10-3 with TRBJ2-7; a weak D match, TRBD2 (6 bases). In germline, CDR1 is ENHRY, CDR2 SYGVKD. The CDR3 contains 16 residues. Deletions cut 0 bases from V and 6 bases from J, with 18 bases between.

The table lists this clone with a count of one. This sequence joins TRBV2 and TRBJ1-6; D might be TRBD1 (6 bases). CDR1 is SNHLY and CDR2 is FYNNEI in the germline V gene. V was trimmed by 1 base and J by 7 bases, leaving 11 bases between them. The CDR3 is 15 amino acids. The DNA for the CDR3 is TGTGCCAGCAGTGAAGAGGGGGTTGGGAATTCACCCCTCCACTTT. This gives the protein CASSEEGVGNSPLHF.

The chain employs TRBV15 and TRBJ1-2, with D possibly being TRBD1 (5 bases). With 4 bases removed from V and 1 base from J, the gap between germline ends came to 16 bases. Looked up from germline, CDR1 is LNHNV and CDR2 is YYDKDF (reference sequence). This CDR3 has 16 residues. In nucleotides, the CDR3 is TGTGCCACCAGCACCGACCAGGGATTGGGTAACTATGGCTACACCTTC. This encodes CATSTDQGLGNYGYTF. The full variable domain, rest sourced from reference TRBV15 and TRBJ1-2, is DAMVIQNPRYQVTQFGKPVTLSCSQTLNHNVMYWYQQKSSQAPKLLFHYYDKDFNNEADTPDNFQSRRPNTSFCFLDIRSPGLGDTAMYLCATSTDQGLGNYGYTFGSGTRLTVV.

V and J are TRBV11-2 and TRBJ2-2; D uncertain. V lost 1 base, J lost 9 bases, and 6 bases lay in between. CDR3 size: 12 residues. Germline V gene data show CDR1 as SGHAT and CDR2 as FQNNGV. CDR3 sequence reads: CASSLAGRELFF. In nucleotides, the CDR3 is TGTGCCAGCAGCTTAGCGGGTAGGGAGCTGTTTTTT.

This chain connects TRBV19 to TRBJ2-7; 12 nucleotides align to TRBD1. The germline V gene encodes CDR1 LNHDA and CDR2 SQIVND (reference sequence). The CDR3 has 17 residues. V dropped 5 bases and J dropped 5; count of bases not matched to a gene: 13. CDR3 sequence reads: CASSLSGTGGAGHEQYF. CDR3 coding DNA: TGTGCCAGTAGTTTATCCGGGACAGGGGGCGCGGGCCACGAGCAGTACTTC.

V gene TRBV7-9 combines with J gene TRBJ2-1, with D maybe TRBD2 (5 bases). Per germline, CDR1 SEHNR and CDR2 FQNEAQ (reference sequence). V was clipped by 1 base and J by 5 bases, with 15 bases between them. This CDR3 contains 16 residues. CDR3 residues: CASSLGPGIVNNEQFF. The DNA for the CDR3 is TGTGCCAGCAGCTTAGGTCCGGGGATTGTCAACAATGAGCAGTTCTTC. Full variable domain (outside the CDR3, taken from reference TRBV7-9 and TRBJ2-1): DTGVSQNPRHKITKRGQNVTFRCDPISEHNRLYWYRQTLGQGPEFLTYFQNEAQLEKSRLLSDRFSAERPKGSFSTLEIQRTEQGDSAMYLCASSLGPGIVNNEQFFGPGTRLTVL.

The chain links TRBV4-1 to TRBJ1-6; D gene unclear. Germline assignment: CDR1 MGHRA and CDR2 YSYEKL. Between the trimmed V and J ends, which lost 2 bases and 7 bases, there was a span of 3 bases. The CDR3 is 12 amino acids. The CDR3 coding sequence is TGCGCCAGCAGCCAACCAAATTCACCCCTCCACTTT. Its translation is CASSQPNSPLHF.

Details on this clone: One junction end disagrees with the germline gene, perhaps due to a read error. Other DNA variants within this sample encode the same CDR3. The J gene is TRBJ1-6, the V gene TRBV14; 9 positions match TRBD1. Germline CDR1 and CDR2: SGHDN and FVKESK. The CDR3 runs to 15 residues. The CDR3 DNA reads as TGTGCCAGCAGCCAAGAGACAGGGGGTCATTCCCCCCTCCACTTT. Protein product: CASSQETGGHSPLHF.

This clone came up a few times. The DNA for the CDR3 is TGTGCCAGTACCCTGGGAGGGGGCAATGAGCAGTTCTTC. It is translated as CASTLGGGNEQFF. The V gene is TRBV19, the J gene TRBJ2-1; D possibly corresponds to TRBD2 (7 bases). The CDR3 has 13 residues. The V gene lost 7 bases and the J gene lost 6 bases, with 13 bases spanning the gap. Germline values: CDR1 LNHDA, CDR2 SQIVND (reference sequence).

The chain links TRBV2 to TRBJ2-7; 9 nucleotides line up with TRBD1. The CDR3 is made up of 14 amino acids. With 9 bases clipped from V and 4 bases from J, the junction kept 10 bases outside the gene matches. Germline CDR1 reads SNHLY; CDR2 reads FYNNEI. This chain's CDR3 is CASSPGQGWYEQYF. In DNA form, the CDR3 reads TGTGCCAGTAGTCCGGGACAGGGATGGTACGAGCAGTACTTC.

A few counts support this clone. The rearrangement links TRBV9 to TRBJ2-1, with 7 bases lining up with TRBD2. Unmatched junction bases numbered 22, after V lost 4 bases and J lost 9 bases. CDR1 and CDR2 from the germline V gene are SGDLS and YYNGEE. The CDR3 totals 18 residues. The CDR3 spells CASSTPTGGGSLGGEQFF. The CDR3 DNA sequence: TGTGCCAGCAGCACCCCGACGGGCGGGGGTTCCCTTGGGGGTGAGCAGTTCTTC.

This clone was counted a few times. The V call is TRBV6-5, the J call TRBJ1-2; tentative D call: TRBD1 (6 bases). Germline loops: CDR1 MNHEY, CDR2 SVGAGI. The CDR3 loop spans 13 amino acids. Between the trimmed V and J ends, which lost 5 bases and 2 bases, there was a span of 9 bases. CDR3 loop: CASSLQGNYGYTF. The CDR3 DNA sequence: TGTGCCAGCAGTCTACAGGGAAACTATGGCTACACCTTC.

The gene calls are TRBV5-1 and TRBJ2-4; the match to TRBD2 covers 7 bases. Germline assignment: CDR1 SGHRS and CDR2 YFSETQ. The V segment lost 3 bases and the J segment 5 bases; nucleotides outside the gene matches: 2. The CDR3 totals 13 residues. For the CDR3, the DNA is TGCGCCAGCAGCTGGGCGGGGGAAAACATTCAGTACTTC. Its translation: CASSWAGENIQYF.

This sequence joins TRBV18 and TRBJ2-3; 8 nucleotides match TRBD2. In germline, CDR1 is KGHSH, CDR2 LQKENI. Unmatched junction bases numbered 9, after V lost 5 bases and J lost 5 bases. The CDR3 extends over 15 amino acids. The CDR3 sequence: CASSYVGGAGDTQYF. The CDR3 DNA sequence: TGTGCCAGCTCATACGTCGGGGGGGCAGGAGATACGCAGTATTTT.

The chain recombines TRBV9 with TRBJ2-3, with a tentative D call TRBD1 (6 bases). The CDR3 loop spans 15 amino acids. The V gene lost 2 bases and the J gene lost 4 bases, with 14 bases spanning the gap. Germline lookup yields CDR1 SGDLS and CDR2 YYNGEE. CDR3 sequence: CASSVITGKSDTQYF. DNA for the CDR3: TGTGCCAGCAGCGTGATAACAGGGAAATCAGATACGCAGTATTTT.

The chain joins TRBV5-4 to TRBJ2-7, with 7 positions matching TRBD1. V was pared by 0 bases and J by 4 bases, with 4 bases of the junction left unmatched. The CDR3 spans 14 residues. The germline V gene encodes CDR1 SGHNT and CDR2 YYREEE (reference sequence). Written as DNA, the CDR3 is TGTGCCAGCAGCTTGGACAGGGGTGGATACGAGCAGTACTTC. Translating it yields CASSLDRGGYEQYF.

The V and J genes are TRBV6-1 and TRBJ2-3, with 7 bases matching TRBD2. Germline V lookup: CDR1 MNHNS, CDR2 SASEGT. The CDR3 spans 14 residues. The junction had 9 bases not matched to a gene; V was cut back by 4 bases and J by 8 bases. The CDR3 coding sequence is TGTGCCAGCAGTGGACTAGTGACGGGGGGTACGCAGTATTTT. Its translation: CASSGLVTGGTQYF.

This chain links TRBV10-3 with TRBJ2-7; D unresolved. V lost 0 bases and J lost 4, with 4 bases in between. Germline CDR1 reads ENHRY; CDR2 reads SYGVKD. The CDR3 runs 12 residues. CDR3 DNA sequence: TGTGCCATCAGTGAGTCTTTATACGAGCAGTACTTC. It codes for CAISESLYEQYF.

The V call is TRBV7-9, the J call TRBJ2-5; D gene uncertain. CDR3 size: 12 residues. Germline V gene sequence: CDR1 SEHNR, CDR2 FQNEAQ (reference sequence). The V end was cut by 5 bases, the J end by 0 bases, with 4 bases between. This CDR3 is CASSPYQETQYF. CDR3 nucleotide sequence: TGTGCCAGCAGCCCGTACCAAGAGACCCAGTACTTC.

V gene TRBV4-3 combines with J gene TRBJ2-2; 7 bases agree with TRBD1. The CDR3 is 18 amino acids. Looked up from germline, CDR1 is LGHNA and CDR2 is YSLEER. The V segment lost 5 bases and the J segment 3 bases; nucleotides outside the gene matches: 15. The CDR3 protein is CASSTTDRVKADTGELFF. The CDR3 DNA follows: TGCGCCAGCAGCACTACCGACAGGGTCAAAGCTGACACCGGGGAGCTGTTTTTT.

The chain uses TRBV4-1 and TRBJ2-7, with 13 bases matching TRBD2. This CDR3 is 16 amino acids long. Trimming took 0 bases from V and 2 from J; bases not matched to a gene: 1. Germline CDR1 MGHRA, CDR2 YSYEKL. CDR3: CASSQDTSGGAYEQYF. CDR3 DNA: TGCGCCAGCAGCCAAGACACTAGCGGGGGGGCCTACGAGCAGTACTTC.

The CDR3 loop is CAISEIAGAPYEQYF. The CDR3 nucleotides read TGTGCCATCAGTGAAATAGCGGGAGCTCCCTACGAGCAGTACTTC. The chain carries TRBV10-3 and TRBJ2-7, with 9 bases fitting TRBD2. The CDR3 is 15 amino acids. Germline loops: CDR1 ENHRY, CDR2 SYGVKD. V shed 3 bases, J shed 2 bases, and the junction held 5 bases outside the gene matches.

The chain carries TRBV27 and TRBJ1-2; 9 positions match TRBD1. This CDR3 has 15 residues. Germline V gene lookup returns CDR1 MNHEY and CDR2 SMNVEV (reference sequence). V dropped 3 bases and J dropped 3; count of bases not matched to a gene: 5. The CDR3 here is CASSLTGTGHYGYTF. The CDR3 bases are TGTGCCAGCAGTTTGACCGGGACAGGGCACTATGGCTACACCTTC.

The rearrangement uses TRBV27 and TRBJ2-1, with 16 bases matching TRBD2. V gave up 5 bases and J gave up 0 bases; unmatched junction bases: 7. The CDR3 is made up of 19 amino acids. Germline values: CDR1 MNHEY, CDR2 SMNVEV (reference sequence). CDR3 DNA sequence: TGTGCCAGCAGTCCGAAGGGACTAGCGGGGGGGAGCTCCTACAATGAGCAGTTCTTC. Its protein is CASSPKGLAGGSSYNEQFF.

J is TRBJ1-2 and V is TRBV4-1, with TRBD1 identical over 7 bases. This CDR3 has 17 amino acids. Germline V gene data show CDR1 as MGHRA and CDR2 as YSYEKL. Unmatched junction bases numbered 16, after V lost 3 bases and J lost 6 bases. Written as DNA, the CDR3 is TGCGCCAGCAGCCAGGCTCCAAGAGCCGATGACAGGGATGGCTACACCTTC. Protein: CASSQAPRADDRDGYTF.

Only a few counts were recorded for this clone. CDR3: CASSSSGGEFETQYF. The CDR3, as DNA: TGTGCCAGCAGTTCCAGCGGGGGGGAGTTTGAGACCCAGTACTTC. The chain couples TRBV2 to TRBJ2-5; 10 positions agree with TRBD2. The V and J ends lost 5 bases and 5 bases, in that order; junction bases with no gene match: 8. The CDR3 sequence is 15 residues long. In germline, CDR1 is SNHLY, CDR2 FYNNEI.

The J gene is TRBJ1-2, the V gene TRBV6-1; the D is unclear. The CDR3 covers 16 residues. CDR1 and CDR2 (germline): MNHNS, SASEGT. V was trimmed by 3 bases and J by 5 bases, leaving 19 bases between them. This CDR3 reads CASSDSRWRREYGYTF. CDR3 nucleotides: TGTGCCAGCAGTGATAGCCGGTGGAGGCGCGAGTATGGCTACACCTTC.

In nucleotides, the CDR3 is TGTGCCAGCAGCTTAGTACAGGGGGCGGGGAATGAGCAGTTCTTC. Protein product: CASSLVQGAGNEQFF. The rearrangement links TRBV7-2 to TRBJ2-1, with 9 bases matching TRBD1. V was pared by 1 base and J by 7 bases, with 5 bases of the junction left unmatched. This CDR3 has 15 residues. CDR1 and CDR2 (germline): SGHTA, FQGNSA. Filled out from reference TRBV7-2 and TRBJ2-1, the complete variable domain reads GAGVSQSPSNKVTEKGKDVELRCDPISGHTALYWYRQSLGQGLEFLIYFQGNSAPDKSGLPSDRFSAERTGGSVSTLTIQRTQQEDSAVYLCASSLVQGAGNEQFFGPGTRLTVL.